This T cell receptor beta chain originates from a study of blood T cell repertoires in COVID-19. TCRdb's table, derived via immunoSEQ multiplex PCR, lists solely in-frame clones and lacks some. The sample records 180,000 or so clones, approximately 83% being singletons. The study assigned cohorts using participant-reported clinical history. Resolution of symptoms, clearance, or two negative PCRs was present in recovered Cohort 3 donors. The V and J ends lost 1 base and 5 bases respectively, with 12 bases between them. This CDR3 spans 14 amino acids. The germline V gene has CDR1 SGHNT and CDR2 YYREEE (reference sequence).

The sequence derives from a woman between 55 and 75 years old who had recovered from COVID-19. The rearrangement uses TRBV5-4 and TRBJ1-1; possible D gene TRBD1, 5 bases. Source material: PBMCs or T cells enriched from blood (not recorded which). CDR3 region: CASSLRGSRTEAFF. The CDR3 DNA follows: TGTGCCAGCAGCTTGCGGGGGAGTCGGACTGAAGCTTTCTTT.